This T cell receptor beta chain was captured by sequencing in a study of CD4+ T cells in melanoma. The study's findings and limits: Neoantigen-specific CD4+ T cells in melanoma reportedly had diverse differentiation states. CD8+ T cell, macrophage and B cell function reportedly correlated with neoantigen-specific CD4+ T cells.

Germline CDR1 reads KGHSH; CDR2 reads LQKENI. The CDR3 length is 16 residues. Trimming cost V 6 bases and J 0 bases, with 15 bases left between them. As regards this clone: Its cognate antigen is unknown.

Only in-frame clones appear in the TCRdb table, and some are missing; sequencing was by immunoSEQ multiplex PCR. The sample has 10,000 to 12,000 clones; 55% to 75% are singletons. Sequencing was performed on cells from a culture (not recorded whether cultured in vitro). This sequence was found in a human donor with melanoma. This chain links TRBV18 with TRBJ2-1; D possibly corresponds to TRBD2 (6 bases). CDR3 nucleotide sequence: TGTGCCAGCTCGTCGGACTACTCAAGCTCCTACAATGAGCAGTTCTTC. Translation gives CASSSDYSSSYNEQFF.